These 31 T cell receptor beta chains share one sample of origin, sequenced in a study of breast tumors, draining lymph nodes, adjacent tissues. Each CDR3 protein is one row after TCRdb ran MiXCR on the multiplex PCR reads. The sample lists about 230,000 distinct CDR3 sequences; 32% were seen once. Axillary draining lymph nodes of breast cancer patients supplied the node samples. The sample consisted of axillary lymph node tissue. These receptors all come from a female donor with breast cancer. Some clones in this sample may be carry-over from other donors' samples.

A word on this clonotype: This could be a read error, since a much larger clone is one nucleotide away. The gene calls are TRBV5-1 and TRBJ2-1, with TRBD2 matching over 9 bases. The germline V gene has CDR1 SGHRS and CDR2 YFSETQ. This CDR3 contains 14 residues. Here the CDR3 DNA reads TGCGTCAGCAGCTTGGGCGGGAGGGTCAATGAGCAGTTCTTC. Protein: CVSSLGGRVNEQFF. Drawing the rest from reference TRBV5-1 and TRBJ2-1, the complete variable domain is KAGVTQTPRYLIKTRGQQVTLSCSPISGHRSVSWYQQTPGQGLQFLFEYFSETQRNKGNFPGRFSGRQFSNSRSEMNVSTLELGDSALYLCVSSLGGRVNEQFFGPGTRLTVL.

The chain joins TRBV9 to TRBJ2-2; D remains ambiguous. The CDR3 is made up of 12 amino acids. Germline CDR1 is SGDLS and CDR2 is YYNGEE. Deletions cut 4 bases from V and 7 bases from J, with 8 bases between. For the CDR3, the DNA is TGTGCCAGCAGCCCAGGCAGCGGGGAGCTGTTTTTT. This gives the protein CASSPGSGELFF.

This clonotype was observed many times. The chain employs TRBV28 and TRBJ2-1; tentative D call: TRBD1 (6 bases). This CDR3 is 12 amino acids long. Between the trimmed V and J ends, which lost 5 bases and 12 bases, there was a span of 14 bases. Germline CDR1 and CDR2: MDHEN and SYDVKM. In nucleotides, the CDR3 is TGTGCCAGCAGTCAACAGGGCCTAGGGCAGTTCTTC. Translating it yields CASSQQGLGQFF.

This CDR3 is CASSQVYSGANVLTF. The CDR3 DNA reads as TGTGCCAGCAGCCAAGTTTACTCTGGGGCCAACGTCCTGACTTTC. This rearrangement joins TRBV3-1 to TRBJ2-6; D is unresolved. This CDR3 has 15 amino acids. Between the trimmed V and J ends, which lost 1 base and 0 bases, there was a span of 4 bases. The V gene's germline CDR1 is LGHDT and CDR2 YNNKEL (reference sequence).

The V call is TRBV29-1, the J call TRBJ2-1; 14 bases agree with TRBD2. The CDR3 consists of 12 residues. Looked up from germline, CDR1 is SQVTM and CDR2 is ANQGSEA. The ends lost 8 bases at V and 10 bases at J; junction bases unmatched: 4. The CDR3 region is CSPRLAGGEQFF. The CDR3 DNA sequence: TGCAGCCCTCGACTAGCGGGAGGGGAGCAGTTCTTC.

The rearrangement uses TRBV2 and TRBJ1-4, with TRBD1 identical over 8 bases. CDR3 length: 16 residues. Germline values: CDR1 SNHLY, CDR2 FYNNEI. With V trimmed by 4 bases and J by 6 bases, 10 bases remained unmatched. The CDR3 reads CASSGTGRSGDEKLFF. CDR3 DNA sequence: TGTGCCAGCAGTGGGACAGGGAGAAGTGGGGATGAAAAACTGTTTTTT.

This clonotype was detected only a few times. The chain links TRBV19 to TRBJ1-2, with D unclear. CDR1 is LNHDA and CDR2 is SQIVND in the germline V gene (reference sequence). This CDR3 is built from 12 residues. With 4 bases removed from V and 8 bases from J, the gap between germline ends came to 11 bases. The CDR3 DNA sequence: TGTGCCAGTAGTAGACTAGCGGGAGGCTACACCTTC. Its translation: CASSRLAGGYTF.

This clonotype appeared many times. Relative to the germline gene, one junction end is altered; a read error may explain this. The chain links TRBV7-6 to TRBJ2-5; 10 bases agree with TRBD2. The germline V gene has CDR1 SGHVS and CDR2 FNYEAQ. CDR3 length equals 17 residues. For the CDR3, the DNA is TGTGCCAGCAGCTTAGAGCTAGCGGGAGCTGGGCGAGAGCCCCAGTACTTC. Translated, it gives CASSLELAGAGREPQYF.

The CDR3 nucleotides read TGTGCCAGTAGTATAGGACAAGGCCTCTACGAGCAGCCCCAGCATTTT. Amino acids: CASSIGQGLYEQPQHF. The rearrangement links TRBV19 to TRBJ1-5; D gene ambiguous. This CDR3 spans 16 amino acids. Germline V gene lookup returns CDR1 LNHDA and CDR2 SQIVND (reference sequence). V dropped 1 base and J dropped 7 bases, with 17 bases sitting between them.

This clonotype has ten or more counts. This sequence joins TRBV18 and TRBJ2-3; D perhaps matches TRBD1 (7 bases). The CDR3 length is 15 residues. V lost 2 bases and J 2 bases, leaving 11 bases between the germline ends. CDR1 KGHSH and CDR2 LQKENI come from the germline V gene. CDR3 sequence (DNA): TGTGCCAGCTCACCAAGACAGGGACTCACAGATACGCAGTATTTT. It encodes CASSPRQGLTDTQYF. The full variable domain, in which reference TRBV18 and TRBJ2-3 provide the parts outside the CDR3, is NAGVMQNPRHLVRRRGQEARLRCSPMKGHSHVYWYRQLPEEGLKFMVYLQKENIIDESGMPKERFSAEFPKEGPSILRIQQVVRGDSAAYFCASSPRQGLTDTQYFGPGTRLTVL.

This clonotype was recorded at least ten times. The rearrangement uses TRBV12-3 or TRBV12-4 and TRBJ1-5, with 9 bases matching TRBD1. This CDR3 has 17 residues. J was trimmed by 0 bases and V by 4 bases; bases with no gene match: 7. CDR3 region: CASSSGDRDYSNQPQHF. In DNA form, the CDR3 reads TGTGCCAGCAGTTCGGGGGACAGGGACTATAGCAATCAGCCCCAGCATTTT.

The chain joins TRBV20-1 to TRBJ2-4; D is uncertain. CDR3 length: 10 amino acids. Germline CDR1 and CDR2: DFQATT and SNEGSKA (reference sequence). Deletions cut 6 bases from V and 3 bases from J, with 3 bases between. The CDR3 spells CSAGKNIQYF. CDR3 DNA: TGCAGTGCCGGCAAAAACATTCAGTACTTC.

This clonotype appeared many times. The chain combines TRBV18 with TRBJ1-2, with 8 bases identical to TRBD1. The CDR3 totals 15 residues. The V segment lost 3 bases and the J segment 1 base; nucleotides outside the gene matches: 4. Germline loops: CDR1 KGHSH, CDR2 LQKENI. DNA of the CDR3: TGTGCCAGCTCACCCGGGACAGGATTTAACTATGGCTACACCTTC. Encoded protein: CASSPGTGFNYGYTF.

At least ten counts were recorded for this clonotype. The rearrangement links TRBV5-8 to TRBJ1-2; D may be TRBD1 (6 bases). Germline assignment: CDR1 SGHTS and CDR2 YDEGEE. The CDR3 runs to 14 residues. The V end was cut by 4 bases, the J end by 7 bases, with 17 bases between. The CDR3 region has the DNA TGTGCCAGCAGCCTCACCGGGACACCACTTGGCTACACCTTC. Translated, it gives CASSLTGTPLGYTF.

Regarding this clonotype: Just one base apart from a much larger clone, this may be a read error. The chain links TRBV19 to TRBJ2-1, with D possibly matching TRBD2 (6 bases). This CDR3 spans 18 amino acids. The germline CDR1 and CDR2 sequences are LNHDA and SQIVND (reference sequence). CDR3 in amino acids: CASGIAVFKGSGYNEQFF. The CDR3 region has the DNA TGTGCCAGTGGTATAGCGGTCTTCAAGGGGTCGGGCTACAATGAGCAGTTCTTC. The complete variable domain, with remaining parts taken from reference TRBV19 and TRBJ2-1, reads DGGITQSPKYLFRKEGQNVTLSCEQNLNHDAMYWYRQDPGQGLRLIYYSQIVNDFQKGDIAEGYSVSREKKESFPLTVTSAQKNPTAFYLCASGIAVFKGSGYNEQFFGPGTRLTVL.

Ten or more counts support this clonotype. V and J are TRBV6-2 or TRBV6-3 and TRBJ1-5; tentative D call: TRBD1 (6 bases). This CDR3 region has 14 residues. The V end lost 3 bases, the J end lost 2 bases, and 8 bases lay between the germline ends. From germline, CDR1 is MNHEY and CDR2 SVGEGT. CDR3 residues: CASSYPGGNQPQHF. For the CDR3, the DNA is TGTGCCAGCAGTTATCCAGGGGGCAATCAGCCCCAGCATTTT.

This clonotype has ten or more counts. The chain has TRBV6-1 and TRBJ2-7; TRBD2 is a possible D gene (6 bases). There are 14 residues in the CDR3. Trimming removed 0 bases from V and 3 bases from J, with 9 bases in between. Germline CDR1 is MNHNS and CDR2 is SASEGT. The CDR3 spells CASSEARGGYEQYF. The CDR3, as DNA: TGTGCCAGCAGTGAAGCTAGGGGAGGCTACGAGCAGTACTTC.

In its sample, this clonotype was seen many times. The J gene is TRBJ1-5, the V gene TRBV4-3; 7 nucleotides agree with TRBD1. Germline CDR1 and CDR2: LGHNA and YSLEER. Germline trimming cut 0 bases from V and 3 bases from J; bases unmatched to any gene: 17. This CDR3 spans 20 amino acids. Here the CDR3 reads CASSQDLPTGQFGDNQPQHF. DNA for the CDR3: TGCGCCAGCAGCCAAGATCTTCCTACGGGACAGTTTGGTGACAATCAGCCCCAGCATTTT.

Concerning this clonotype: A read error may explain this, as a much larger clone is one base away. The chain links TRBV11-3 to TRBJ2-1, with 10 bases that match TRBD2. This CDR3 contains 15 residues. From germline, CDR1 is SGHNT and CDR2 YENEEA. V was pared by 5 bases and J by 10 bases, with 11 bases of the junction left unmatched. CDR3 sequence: CASSPGTSASGEQFF. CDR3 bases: TGTGCCAGCAGCCCAGGGACTAGCGCGAGCGGGGAGCAGTTCTTC.

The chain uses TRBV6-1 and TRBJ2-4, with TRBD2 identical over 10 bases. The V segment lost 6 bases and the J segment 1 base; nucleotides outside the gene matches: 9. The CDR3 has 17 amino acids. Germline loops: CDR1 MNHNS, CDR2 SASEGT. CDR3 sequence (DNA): TGTGCCAGCAGGCCCACTCTTAGCGGGAGGGCCAAAAACATTCAGTACTTC. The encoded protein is CASRPTLSGRAKNIQYF.

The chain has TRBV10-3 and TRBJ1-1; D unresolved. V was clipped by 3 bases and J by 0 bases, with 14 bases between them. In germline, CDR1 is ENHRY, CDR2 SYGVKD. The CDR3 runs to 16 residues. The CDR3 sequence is CAISESGKLMNTEAFF. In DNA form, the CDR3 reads TGTGCCATCAGTGAATCGGGGAAACTTATGAACACTGAAGCTTTCTTT.

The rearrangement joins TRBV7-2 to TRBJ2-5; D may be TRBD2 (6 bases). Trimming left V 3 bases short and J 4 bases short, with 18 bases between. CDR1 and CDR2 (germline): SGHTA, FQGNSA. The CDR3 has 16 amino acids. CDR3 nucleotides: TGTGCCAGCAGCTTTGGGCTTAGCGCAGCGGGAGAGACCCAGTACTTC. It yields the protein CASSFGLSAAGETQYF.

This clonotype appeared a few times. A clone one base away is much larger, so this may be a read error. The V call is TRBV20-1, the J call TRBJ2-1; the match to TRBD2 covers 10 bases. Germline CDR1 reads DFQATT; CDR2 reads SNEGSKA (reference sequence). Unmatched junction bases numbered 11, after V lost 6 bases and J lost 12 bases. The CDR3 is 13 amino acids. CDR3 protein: CSAPGLALDAQFF. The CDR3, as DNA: TGCAGTGCCCCGGGACTAGCGCTGGATGCGCAGTTCTTC.

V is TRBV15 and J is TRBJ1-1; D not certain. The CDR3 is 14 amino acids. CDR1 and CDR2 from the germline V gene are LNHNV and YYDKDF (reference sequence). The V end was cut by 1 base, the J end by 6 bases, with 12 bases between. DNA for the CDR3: TGTGCCACCAGCAGAGGCCAGACGATCGCTGAAGCTTTCTTT. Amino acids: CATSRGQTIAEAFF.

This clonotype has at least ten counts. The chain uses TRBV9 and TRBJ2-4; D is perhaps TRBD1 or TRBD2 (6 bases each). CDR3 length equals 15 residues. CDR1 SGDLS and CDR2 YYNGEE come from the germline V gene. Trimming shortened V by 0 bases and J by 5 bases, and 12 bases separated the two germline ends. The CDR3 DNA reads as TGTGCCAGCAGCGTAGCTACCGGGGGCCAAAACATTCAGTACTTC. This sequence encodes CASSVATGGQNIQYF.

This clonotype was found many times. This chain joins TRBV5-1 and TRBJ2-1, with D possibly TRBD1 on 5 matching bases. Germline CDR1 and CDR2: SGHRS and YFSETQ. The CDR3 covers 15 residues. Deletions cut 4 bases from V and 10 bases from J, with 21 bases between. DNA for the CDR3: TGCGCCAGCAGCATGGCTTCCGCCAGGGCGAACGAGCAGTTCTTC. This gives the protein CASSMASARANEQFF.

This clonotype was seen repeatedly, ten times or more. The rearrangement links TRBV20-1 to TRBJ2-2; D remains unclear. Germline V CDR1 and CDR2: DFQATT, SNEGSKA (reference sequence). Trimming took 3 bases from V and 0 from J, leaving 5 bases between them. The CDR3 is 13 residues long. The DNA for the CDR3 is TGCAGTGCTAGTGCAGCGAACACCGGGGAGCTGTTTTTT. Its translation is CSASAANTGELFF.

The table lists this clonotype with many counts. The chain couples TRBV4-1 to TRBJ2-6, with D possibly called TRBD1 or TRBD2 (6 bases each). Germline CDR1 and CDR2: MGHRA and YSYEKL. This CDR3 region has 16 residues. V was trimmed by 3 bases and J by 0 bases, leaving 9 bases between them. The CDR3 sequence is CASSHGGGSGANVLTF. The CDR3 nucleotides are TGCGCCAGCAGCCACGGAGGGGGCTCTGGGGCCAACGTCCTGACTTTC.

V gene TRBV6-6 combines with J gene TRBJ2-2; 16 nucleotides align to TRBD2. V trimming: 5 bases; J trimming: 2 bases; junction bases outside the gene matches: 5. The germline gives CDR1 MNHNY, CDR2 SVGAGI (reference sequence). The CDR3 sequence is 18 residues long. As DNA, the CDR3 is TGTGCCAGCAGTCGGGGGACTAGCGGGAGGGGTAACACCGGGGAGCTGTTTTTT. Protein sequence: CASSRGTSGRGNTGELFF.

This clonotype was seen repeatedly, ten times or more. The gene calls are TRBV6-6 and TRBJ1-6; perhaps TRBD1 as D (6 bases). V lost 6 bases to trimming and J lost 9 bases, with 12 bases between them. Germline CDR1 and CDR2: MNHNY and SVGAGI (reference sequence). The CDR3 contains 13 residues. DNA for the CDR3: TGTGCCAGCAGCCCCGGGACATCTTCACCCCTCCACTTT. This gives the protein CASSPGTSSPLHF.

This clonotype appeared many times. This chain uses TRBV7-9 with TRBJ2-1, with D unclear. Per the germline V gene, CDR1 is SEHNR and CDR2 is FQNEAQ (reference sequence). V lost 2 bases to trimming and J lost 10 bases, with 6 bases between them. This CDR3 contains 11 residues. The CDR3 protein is CASSLLPEQFF. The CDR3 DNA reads TGTGCCAGCAGCTTACTTCCGGAGCAGTTCTTC.